A single sample gave rise to the 2 T cell receptor beta chains below, sequenced in a study of blood T cell repertoires in COVID-19. Assay used: immunoSEQ multiplex PCR; TCRdb lists only in-frame clones, some missing. The table includes about 480,000 clones, around 89% detected once. Sequencing was performed on PBMCs or T cells enriched from blood (not recorded which). These TCRs come from a woman aged 35 to 49 who had recovered from COVID-19.

J is TRBJ2-3 and V is TRBV11-2; unclear D gene. The CDR3 length is 15 residues. Trimming took 1 base from V and 2 from J, leaving 10 bases between them. Germline V gives CDR1 SGHAT, CDR2 FQNNGV. This CDR3 reads CASSLGPTYTDTQYF. The CDR3 bases are TGTGCCAGCAGCTTAGGCCCAACTTACACAGATACGCAGTATTTT.

The sample holds a few counts of this clone. The chain combines TRBV27 with TRBJ1-1, with 9 bases that match TRBD1. The germline V gene has CDR1 MNHEY and CDR2 SMNVEV (reference sequence). Trimming cost V 6 bases and J 2 bases; bases outside gene matches: 4. The CDR3 is 14 amino acids. The CDR3 loop is CASRVTGGNTEAFF. The CDR3 DNA is TGTGCCAGCAGGGTAACAGGGGGCAACACTGAAGCTTTCTTT.